This TCR beta chain was observed in a study of CD8 T cells in Susac syndrome. Study-wide results and caveats: As acknowledged by the study, its TCR sequencing and HLA analysis included a relatively small number of individuals.

Germline CDR1 and CDR2: SQVTM and ANQGSEA. V was clipped by 7 bases and J by 4 bases; unmatched bases: 6. The CDR3 consists of 14 residues. Random-hexamer reverse transcription was applied to roughly 0.5 to 1 ug RNA. Amplification of TCR beta CDR3 by immunoSEQ multiplex PCR spanned 54 Vbeta and 13 Jbeta. TCRdb itself ran the immunoSEQ multiplex PCR reads through MiXCR, one entry per CDR3 protein. The profile shows around 190,000 distinct CDR3 sequences, approximately 95% of them singletons. A note on this clonotype: What it recognizes is unknown.

The controls were healthy donors who were matched for age and sex. FACS enriched CD8+ TEMRA cells, while bulk CD8+ and CD4+ were negatively isolated. Sequenced sample: CD4+ T cells from PBMCs. The chain couples TRBV29-1 to TRBJ2-1, with 11 nucleotides matching TRBD2. The clonotype originates from a human donor in good health. The CDR3 bases are TGCAGCGCCGCCCCTAGCGGGAGGTACAATGAGCAGTTCTTC. It codes for CSAAPSGRYNEQFF.